The next 28 T cell receptor beta chains were all read from a single sample in a study of T-cell memory formation after mild COVID-19. From the 5' RACE reads, TCRdb called clonotypes with MiXCR, one entry per CDR3 protein. In the table there are under 300,000 distinct CDR3 sequences, less than 20% of which are singletons. The source material was PBMCs or a T cell subset sorted from them (not recorded which). These receptors originate from a man between 18 and 35 years old who had mild COVID-19 (a few samples of this study predate the infection). Cell type and time point are not known.

V is TRBV2 and J is TRBJ2-2; TRBD2 agrees at 8 bases. This CDR3 region has 14 residues. Germline V gives CDR1 SNHLY, CDR2 FYNNEI. The ends lost 9 bases at V and 3 bases at J; junction bases unmatched: 6. CDR3 coding DNA: TGTGCCAGTACACTCGGGGGGGACACCGGGGAGCTGTTTTTT. It encodes CASTLGGDTGELFF.

This clonotype was recorded many times. This rearrangement joins TRBV29-1 to TRBJ2-1; 7 nucleotides align to TRBD1. This CDR3 is built from 12 residues. V shed 7 bases, J shed 5 bases, and the junction held 5 bases outside the gene matches. Germline V gene lookup returns CDR1 SQVTM and CDR2 ANQGSEA. CDR3 protein: CSAERGHNEQFF. Here the CDR3 DNA reads TGCAGCGCGGAGAGGGGGCACAATGAGCAGTTCTTC.

The V and J genes are TRBV7-2 and TRBJ1-6; possible D gene TRBD1, 6 bases. The CDR3 covers 17 residues. Trimming cost V 1 base and J 6 bases, with 16 bases left between them. CDR1 and CDR2 (germline): SGHTA, FQGNSA. CDR3 sequence (DNA): TGTGCCAGCAGCTTAGGCCCGGGCAGGGGACCTAATTCACCCCTCCACTTT. It encodes CASSLGPGRGPNSPLHF.

V gene TRBV3-1 combines with J gene TRBJ2-1; TRBD2 aligns across 13 bases. The J segment lost 15 bases and the V segment lost 1 base, leaving 12 bases of the junction unmatched. Germline V gene lookup returns CDR1 LGHDT and CDR2 YNNKEL (reference sequence). The CDR3 covers 16 residues. The CDR3 is CASSQVGTSGETLRFF. CDR3 in DNA: TGTGCCAGCAGCCAAGTCGGGACTAGCGGGGAGACCCTCCGGTTCTTC.

In nucleotides, the CDR3 is TGCAGTGCTAGAGATCACGGAGGGGGCCTAAATCTCCTTCGCCTTAACTATGGCTACACCTTC. This translates into CSARDHGGGLNLLRLNYGYTF. This sequence joins TRBV20-1 and TRBJ1-2, with 7 bases aligning to TRBD1. The CDR3 totals 21 residues. Germline-derived CDR1 and CDR2 are DFQATT and SNEGSKA (reference sequence). The V segment lost 0 bases and the J segment 1 base; nucleotides outside the gene matches: 23.

The chain recombines TRBV7-8 with TRBJ2-3; TRBD2 matches at 9 bases. Unmatched junction bases numbered 14, after V lost 4 bases and J lost 6 bases. Germline V gene lookup returns CDR1 SGHVS and CDR2 FQNEAQ. The CDR3 runs to 17 residues. CDR3 nucleotides: TGTGCCAGCAGCTCCTCGGGCCTAGCGGGGAGTAGGGATACGCAGTATTTT. This codes for CASSSSGLAGSRDTQYF.

The chain carries TRBV7-8 and TRBJ1-6; D remains ambiguous. The ends were cut back, 5 bases at V and 7 bases at J, with 15 bases in the middle. The germline V gene encodes CDR1 SGHVS and CDR2 FQNEAQ. This CDR3 region has 15 residues. CDR3 loop: CASSPSGRQNSPLHF. In nucleotides, the CDR3 is TGTGCCAGCAGCCCGAGCGGGCGCCAAAATTCACCCCTCCACTTT.

This clonotype was detected only a few times. The genes are TRBV5-1 and TRBJ2-4; 10 positions agree with TRBD1. CDR3 size: 17 residues. Germline CDR1 SGHRS, CDR2 YFSETQ. Trimming cost V 0 bases and J 8 bases; bases outside gene matches: 11. CDR3 nucleotides: TGCGCCAGCAGCTTGGGCCTTTTTGGGACAGGGGCGGACATTCAGTACTTC. Protein product: CASSLGLFGTGADIQYF.

The rearrangement joins TRBV6-2 or TRBV6-3 to TRBJ2-2; either TRBD1 or TRBD2 may supply D (6 bases each). V was pared by 0 bases and J by 4 bases, with 12 bases between. The CDR3 sequence is 16 residues long. The V gene's germline CDR1 is MNHEY and CDR2 SVGEGT. The CDR3 protein is CASSYSGGQITGELFF. CDR3 in DNA: TGTGCCAGCAGTTACTCGGGGGGCCAAATCACCGGGGAGCTGTTTTTT.

This clonotype was detected only a few times. The chain uses TRBV2 and TRBJ1-5, with TRBD1 as a possible D gene (6 bases). This CDR3 is built from 15 residues. The germline CDR1 and CDR2 sequences are SNHLY and FYNNEI. With 8 bases removed from V and 0 bases from J, the gap between germline ends came to 14 bases. CDR3 loop: CASSSQGFSNQPQHF. In nucleotides, the CDR3 is TGTGCCAGCTCCTCACAGGGTTTTAGCAATCAGCCCCAGCATTTT.

This clonotype showed up just a few times. The chain carries TRBV28 and TRBJ1-2; the D gene is possibly TRBD1 (6 bases). The V gene's germline CDR1 is MDHEN and CDR2 SYDVKM. Trimming shortened V by 8 bases and J by 10 bases, and 17 bases separated the two germline ends. The CDR3 spans 12 residues. CDR3 in amino acids: CASARQDPTYTF. DNA for the CDR3: TGTGCCAGCGCCCGACAGGACCCAACCTACACCTTC.

A few counts support this clonotype. A much larger clone differs by one base, so this may be a read error. The chain joins TRBV13 to TRBJ1-2; no clear D. The germline V gene has CDR1 PRHDT and CDR2 FYEKMQ (reference sequence). V lost 1 base and J lost 3, with 6 bases in between. The CDR3 runs 13 residues. In nucleotides, the CDR3 is TGTGCCAGCAGCTTAGAACAGTACTATGGCTACACCTTC. Amino acids: CASSLEQYYGYTF.

The V call is TRBV20-1, the J call TRBJ1-3, with TRBD1 as a possible D gene (6 bases). The CDR3 consists of 14 residues. Trimming removed 4 bases at V and 3 bases at J, with 13 bases between. Germline V gene lookup returns CDR1 DFQATT and CDR2 SNEGSKA (reference sequence). The DNA for the CDR3 is TGCAGTGCTACGTGGACAGACGGTGGAAACACCATATATTTT. Amino acids: CSATWTDGGNTIYF.

This clonotype was seen a few times. The chain couples TRBV20-1 to TRBJ1-4; tentative D call: TRBD1 (5 bases). CDR1 is DFQATT and CDR2 is SNEGSKA in the germline V gene (reference sequence). V was pared by 3 bases and J by 0 bases, with 5 bases between. CDR3 size: 13 residues. The CDR3 sequence is CSARGATNEKLFF. CDR3 coding DNA: TGCAGTGCTAGGGGGGCAACTAATGAAAAACTGTTTTTT.

The rearrangement joins TRBV3-1 to TRBJ2-2; unclear D gene. CDR3 length equals 16 residues. Trimming cost V 1 base and J 3 bases, with 12 bases left between them. The V gene's germline CDR1 is LGHDT and CDR2 YNNKEL (reference sequence). This CDR3 reads CASSQVIKRYTGELFF. In DNA, the CDR3 is TGTGCCAGCAGCCAAGTTATCAAGAGGTACACCGGGGAGCTGTTTTTT.

J is TRBJ1-1 and V is TRBV7-6; D is ambiguous. Germline V gives CDR1 SGHVS, CDR2 FNYEAQ. The V gene lost 5 bases and the J gene lost 2 bases, with 3 bases spanning the gap. The CDR3 loop spans 11 amino acids. Written as DNA, the CDR3 is TGTGCCAGCAGCACTAACACTGAAGCTTTCTTT. This encodes CASSTNTEAFF. The whole variable domain, filled in from reference TRBV7-6 and TRBJ1-1, reads GAGVSQSPRYKVTKRGQDVALRCDPISGHVSLYWYRQALGQGPEFLTYFNYEAQQDKSGLPNDRFSAERPEGSISTLTIQRTEQRDSAMYRCASSTNTEAFFGQGTRLTVV.

This clonotype was observed a handful of times. This chain links TRBV7-2 with TRBJ2-7, with a tentative D call TRBD2 (6 bases). CDR1 SGHTA and CDR2 FQGNSA come from the germline V gene. Trimming removed 1 base at V and 1 base at J, with 26 bases between. The CDR3 consists of 20 residues. The CDR3 region is CASSLEPPGGTGWKSYEQYF. Here the CDR3 DNA reads TGTGCCAGCAGCTTAGAGCCCCCCGGGGGTACCGGGTGGAAGTCCTACGAGCAGTACTTC.

The chain couples TRBV7-2 to TRBJ1-2; TRBD1 matches at 8 bases. The germline V gene encodes CDR1 SGHTA and CDR2 FQGNSA. Trimming removed 1 base from V and 8 bases from J; junction bases left unmatched: 9. The CDR3 runs 15 residues. CDR3 sequence reads: CASSLGRQGAGGYTF. DNA for the CDR3: TGTGCCAGCAGCTTAGGTCGGCAGGGGGCTGGAGGCTACACCTTC.

This clonotype was counted a few times. The J gene is TRBJ2-5, the V gene TRBV5-1, with D possibly being TRBD2 (5 bases). Germline V lookup: CDR1 SGHRS, CDR2 YFSETQ. The CDR3 contains 13 residues. Trimming shortened V by 6 bases and J by 1 base, and 10 bases separated the two germline ends. The DNA for the CDR3 is TGCGCCAGCAAACGGACTTCCCAAGAGACCCAGTACTTC. It encodes CASKRTSQETQYF.

This clonotype was found a few times. The rearrangement joins TRBV6-6 to TRBJ2-1; D assignment may be TRBD1 or TRBD2 (5 bases each). V shed 2 bases and J shed 8 bases, with 16 bases lying between them. CDR1 is MNHNY and CDR2 is SVGAGI in the germline V gene (reference sequence). The CDR3 extends over 15 amino acids. CDR3 bases: TGTGCCAGCAGTTACCCCGGCCAGGGCGGGTATGAGCAGTTCTTC. It yields the protein CASSYPGQGGYEQFF.

This sequence joins TRBV6-6 and TRBJ1-6, with a tentative D call TRBD1 (5 bases). The CDR3 totals 12 residues. The germline V and J ends were trimmed by 7 bases and 10 bases, with 11 bases remaining between them. Germline loops: CDR1 MNHNY, CDR2 SVGAGI (reference sequence). The CDR3 reads CASTGEGSPLHF. Here the CDR3 DNA reads TGTGCCAGCACGGGGGAGGGCTCACCCCTCCACTTT.

This clonotype appeared a few times. The genes are TRBV6-4 and TRBJ2-1; 10 nucleotides align to TRBD2. CDR1 MRHNA and CDR2 SNTAGT come from the germline V gene. The CDR3 spans 11 residues. The trim removed 11 bases at V and 8 bases at J, leaving 3 bases unmatched. For the CDR3, the DNA is TGTGCCCAGCTAGCGGGGGATGAGCAGTTCTTC. This gives the protein CAQLAGDEQFF.

This chain joins TRBV12-3 or TRBV12-4 and TRBJ2-4; 8 nucleotides agree with TRBD1. With 5 bases clipped from V and 10 bases from J, the junction kept 16 bases outside the gene matches. The CDR3 has 16 amino acids. In DNA form, the CDR3 reads TGTGCCAGCAGTCCCCCCCGGACAGGGAGGCCACAAATTCAGTACTTC. Its translation: CASSPPRTGRPQIQYF.

The rearrangement links TRBV6-1 to TRBJ2-1, with TRBD2 identical over 11 bases. Germline V gene sequence: CDR1 MNHNS, CDR2 SASEGT. This CDR3 has 14 amino acids. Trimming cost V 6 bases and J 4 bases; bases outside gene matches: 2. The CDR3 reads CASRRLAGYNEQFF. CDR3 sequence (DNA): TGTGCCAGCAGGAGACTAGCGGGGTACAATGAGCAGTTCTTC.

This clonotype was detected only a few times. The J gene is TRBJ1-5, the V gene TRBV19, with D possibly matching TRBD1 (5 bases). V lost 7 bases to trimming and J lost 5 bases, with 15 bases between them. The germline gives CDR1 LNHDA, CDR2 SQIVND (reference sequence). This CDR3 spans 14 amino acids. As DNA, the CDR3 is TGTGCCAGTACTTCCGCCAGGGTGGATCAGCCCCAGCATTTT. Its protein is CASTSARVDQPQHF.

This clonotype showed up just a few times. V is TRBV7-9 and J is TRBJ2-3; 7 positions match TRBD2. The CDR3 totals 13 residues. V lost 1 base to trimming and J lost 11 bases; unmatched junction nucleotides: 6. Per germline, CDR1 SEHNR and CDR2 FQNEAQ (reference sequence). CDR3 nucleotides: TGTGCCAGCAGCTTAGAGGAGCGGGGTGGGCAGTATTTT. The encoded protein is CASSLEERGGQYF.

This clonotype was recorded at least ten times. V and J are TRBV15 and TRBJ1-2; 8 nucleotides match TRBD1. CDR1 and CDR2 from the germline V gene are LNHNV and YYDKDF (reference sequence). CDR3 size: 17 residues. Germline trimming cut 1 base from V and 2 bases from J; bases unmatched to any gene: 9. CDR3 sequence: CATSRGAGTGRNYGYTF. In nucleotides, the CDR3 is TGTGCCACCAGCAGAGGCGCCGGGACAGGTCGCAACTATGGCTACACCTTC.

This chain joins TRBV4-3 and TRBJ2-6, with D possibly TRBD2 on 7 matching bases. This CDR3 is 16 amino acids long. Trimming left V 3 bases short and J 0 bases short, with 9 bases between. Germline V gene data show CDR1 as LGHNA and CDR2 as YSLEER. The CDR3 DNA is TGCGCCAGCAGCCAGGGAGGGGGCTCTGGGGCCAACGTCCTGACTTTC. Encoded protein: CASSQGGGSGANVLTF.